The text below deals with one TCR beta chain. Which antigen it targets is not known. No base quality information exists; no much larger clone differs at one position. The source of the sample is a study of T-cell memory formation after mild COVID-19 (dated by TCRdb to 2020 to 2023). Study-wide context: TCR sequence clusters from the two donors were found to be largely donor specific. In a couple of donors, T-cell clones that expanded and contracted after mild COVID-19 were tracked by sequencing TCRalpha and TCRbeta repertoires over time. Two young, previously healthy adult volunteers, one female and one male, were included in the cohort. What the authors observed across the whole study: Clones contracting from day 15 to 85 had balanced CD4/CD8 phenotypes, while a second wave expanding from day 15 to 37 was biased towards CD4+. Contracting CD4+ clones were located mainly in the CM and EM memory subsets, whereas CD8+ clones were found to be enriched in EMRA. The detection of some responding clones in pre-infection memory suggests that pre-existing cross-reactive memory T cells joined the SARS-CoV-2 response. The study included only two mild cases, and larger cohorts that include severe cases with pre-infection samples were judged to be necessary. SARS-CoV-2 specificity of the second-wave clones peaking on day 37 was not confirmed.

PBMCs were isolated by Ficoll-Paque density gradient centrifugation. Counted from cysteine to phenylalanine, this CDR3 has 15 amino acids. The sequence is cut down to CDR3 DNA, 45 bases in frame from base 1. The germline V end is reduced by 3 bases and the J end by 7 bases; junction bases left unmatched: 9. CDR1 KGHSH and CDR2 LQKENI were looked up in the germline V gene. The sequencer was an Illumina NovaSeq 6000. TCRalpha and TCRbeta cDNA libraries were built by 5'RACE with constant-segment primers, adding sample barcodes and unique molecular identifiers. RNA was extracted from every sample with Trizol reagent. Library amplification was performed in two PCR steps, and a second sample barcode and Illumina TruSeq adapters were introduced in the second step. Sequencing of the libraries was done on an Illumina NovaSeq, producing 2 x 150 bp paired-end reads. On the study's bioinformatics: Demultiplexing of reads and collapsing into UMI-guided consensus sequences were performed with migec v1.2.7. Using mixcr v2.1.11, UMI consensuses were aligned to TRA and TRB V and J templates and then assembled into clonotypes. A clonotype was counted as expanded or contracted only when both edgeR and NoisET called the clonotype significant, with the noise models trained on biological replicates. For edgeR calls, the cutoffs were a false discovery rate-adjusted p below 0.01 and a log2 fold-change threshold of 1. PCA with hierarchical clustering of max-normalized trajectories of the 1000 most abundant clonotypes was used as exploratory dynamics analysis. Each responding clone was given a CD4 or CD8 phenotype based on the CD4+ and CD8+ repertoires, which had been sequenced separately. TCRdb redid the processing of the public reads, applying fastp at Q25 and MiXCR, and retained in-frame beta chains. CDR3 protein sequences are deduplicated, and each keeps its most common genes and DNA. What appears here as the V and J calls and clone size reflects TCRdb's work, not the paper's. The sample includes 470,000 or so distinct CDR3 sequences, with about 18% observed a single time. The top ten clonotypes cover around 12% of the sample.

The sequence derives from an adult woman who had mild COVID-19 (a few samples of this study predate the infection). The sample titles of this study are shuffled in the database, so cell type and time point are left out; the donor was told from shared clones. Material: PBMCs or a T cell subset sorted from them (not recorded which). Recombination joined TRBV18 with TRBJ2-1; 7 bases in the middle match TRBD2. The CDR3 region reads CASSPLGIGRNEQFF. At the DNA level, the sequence is TGTGCCAGCTCACCGCTTGGGATCGGGAGGAATGAGCAGTTCTTC.